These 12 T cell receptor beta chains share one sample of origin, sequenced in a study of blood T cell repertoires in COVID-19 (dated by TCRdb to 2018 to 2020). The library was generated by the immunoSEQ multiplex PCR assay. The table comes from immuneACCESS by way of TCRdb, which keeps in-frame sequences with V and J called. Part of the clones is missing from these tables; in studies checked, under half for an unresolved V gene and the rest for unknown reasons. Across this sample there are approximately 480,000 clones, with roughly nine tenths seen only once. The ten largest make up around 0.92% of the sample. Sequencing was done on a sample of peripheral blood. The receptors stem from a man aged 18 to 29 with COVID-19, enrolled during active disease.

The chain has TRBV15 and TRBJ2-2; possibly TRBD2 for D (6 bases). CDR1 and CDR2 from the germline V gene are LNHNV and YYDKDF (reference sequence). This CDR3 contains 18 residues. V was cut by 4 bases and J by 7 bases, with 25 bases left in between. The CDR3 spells CATSNVLTPRGVVGELFF. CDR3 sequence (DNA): TGTGCCACCAGCAATGTTCTCACCCCTCGCGGGGTTGTCGGGGAGCTGTTTTTT.

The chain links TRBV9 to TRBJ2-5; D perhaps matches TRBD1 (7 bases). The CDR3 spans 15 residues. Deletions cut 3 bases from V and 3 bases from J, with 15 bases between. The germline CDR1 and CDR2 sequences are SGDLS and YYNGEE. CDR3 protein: CASSAGGQFEETQYF. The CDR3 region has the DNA TGTGCCAGCAGCGCCGGGGGACAGTTCGAAGAGACCCAGTACTTC.

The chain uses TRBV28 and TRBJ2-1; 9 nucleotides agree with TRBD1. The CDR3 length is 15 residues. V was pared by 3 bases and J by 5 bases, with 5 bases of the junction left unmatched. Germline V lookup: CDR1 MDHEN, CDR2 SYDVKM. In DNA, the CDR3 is TGTGCCAGCAGTTTCACAGGGGGCGCTCACAATGAGCAGTTCTTC. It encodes CASSFTGGAHNEQFF.

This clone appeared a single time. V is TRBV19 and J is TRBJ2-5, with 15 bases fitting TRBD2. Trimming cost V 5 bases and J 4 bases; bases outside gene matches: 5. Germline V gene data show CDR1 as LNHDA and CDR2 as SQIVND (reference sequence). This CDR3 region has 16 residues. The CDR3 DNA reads TGTGCCAGTAGTGGGACTAGCGGGGGGAATGGAGAGACCCAGTACTTC. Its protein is CASSGTSGGNGETQYF.

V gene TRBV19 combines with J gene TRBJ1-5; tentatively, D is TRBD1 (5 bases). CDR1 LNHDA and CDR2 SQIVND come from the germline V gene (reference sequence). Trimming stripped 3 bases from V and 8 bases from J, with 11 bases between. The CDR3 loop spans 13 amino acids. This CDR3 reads CASSIQGWEPQHF. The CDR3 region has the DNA TGTGCCAGTAGTATCCAGGGCTGGGAGCCCCAGCATTTT.

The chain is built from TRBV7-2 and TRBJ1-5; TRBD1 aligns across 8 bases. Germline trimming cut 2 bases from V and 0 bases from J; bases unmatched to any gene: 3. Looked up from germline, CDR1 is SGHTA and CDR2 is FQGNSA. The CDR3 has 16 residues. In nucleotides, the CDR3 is TGTGCCAGCAGCTTAAGGGGACAGGCTAGCAATCAGCCCCAGCATTTT. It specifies CASSLRGQASNQPQHF.

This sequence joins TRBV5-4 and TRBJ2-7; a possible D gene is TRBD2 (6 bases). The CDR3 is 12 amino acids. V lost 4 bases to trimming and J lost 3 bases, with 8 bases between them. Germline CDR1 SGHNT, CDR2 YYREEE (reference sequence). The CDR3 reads CASSPGDYEQYF. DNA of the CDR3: TGTGCCAGCAGCCCGGGAGACTACGAGCAGTACTTC.

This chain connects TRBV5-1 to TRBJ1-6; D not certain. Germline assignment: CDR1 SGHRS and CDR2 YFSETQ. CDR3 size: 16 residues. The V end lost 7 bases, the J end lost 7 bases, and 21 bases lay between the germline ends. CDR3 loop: CASSSREGRMNSPLHF. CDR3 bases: TGCGCCAGCTCCTCGAGGGAGGGTCGGATGAATTCACCCCTCCACTTT.

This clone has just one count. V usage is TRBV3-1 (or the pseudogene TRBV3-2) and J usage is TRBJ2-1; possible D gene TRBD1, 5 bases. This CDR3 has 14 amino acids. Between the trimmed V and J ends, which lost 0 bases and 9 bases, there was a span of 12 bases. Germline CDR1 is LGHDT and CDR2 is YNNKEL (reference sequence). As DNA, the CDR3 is TGTGCCAGCAGCCAAGATCCGGACACTACTGAGCAGTTCTTC. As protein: CASSQDPDTTEQFF.

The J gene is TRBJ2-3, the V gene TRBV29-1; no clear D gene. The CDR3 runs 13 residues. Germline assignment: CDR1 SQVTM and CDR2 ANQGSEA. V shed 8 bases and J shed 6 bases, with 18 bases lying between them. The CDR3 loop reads CSPRVRFSDTQYF. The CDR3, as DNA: TGCAGCCCACGGGTTCGCTTCTCCGATACGCAGTATTTT.

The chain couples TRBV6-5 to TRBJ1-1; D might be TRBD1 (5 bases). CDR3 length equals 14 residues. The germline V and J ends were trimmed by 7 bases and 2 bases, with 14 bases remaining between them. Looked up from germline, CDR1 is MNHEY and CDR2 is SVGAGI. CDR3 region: CASKLRVKNTEAFF. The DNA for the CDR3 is TGTGCCAGCAAACTCAGGGTAAAAAACACTGAAGCTTTCTTT.

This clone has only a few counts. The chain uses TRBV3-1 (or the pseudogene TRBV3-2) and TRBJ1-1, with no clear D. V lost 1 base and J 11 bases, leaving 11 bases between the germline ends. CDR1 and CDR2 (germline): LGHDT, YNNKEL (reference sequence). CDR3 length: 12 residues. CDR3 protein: CASSQAGRRAFF. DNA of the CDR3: TGTGCCAGCAGCCAAGCGGGCCGGAGGGCTTTCTTT.